This T cell receptor beta chain emerged from a study of blood T cell repertoires in COVID-19. Overall study: Specimens from acute and convalescent COVID-19 originated in the United States, Italy and Spain. PBMCs, B-cell-depleted T cells, or T cells were the source of the cDNA or gDNA that made up the material.

Original handling: Reference gene primer amplification gave nucleated cell count estimates. Data came from immunoSEQ multiplex PCR; TCRdb stores just in-frame clones and leaves some out. That table supplies the V and J calls and clone size; D and trimming were determined from the DNA. The sample lists about 59,000 clones, 79% occurring once. This sequence was found in a man aged 55 to 70 with acute or convalescent COVID-19. The sample comprised peripheral blood.

Here the CDR3 reads CASSLNTGNTIYF. Here the CDR3 DNA reads TGTGCCAGCAGCCTTAACACGGGAAACACCATATATTTT. The V call is TRBV5-5, the J call TRBJ1-3; D is undetermined. CDR3 length: 13 residues. Deletions cut 4 bases from V and 4 bases from J, with 9 bases between. The germline V gene has CDR1 SGHKS and CDR2 YYEKEE (reference sequence).